This T cell receptor (beta chain) was identified during a study of T cells in Graves' hyperthyroidism and ophthalmopathy. Study context: Pretreatment peripheral blood was obtained at initial diagnosis.

Study-wide findings and caveats: Separating ophthalmopathy from stable hyperthyroidism was achieved by a 13 V-J model. Clonotypes that were expanded in thyroid above 0.001 mostly appeared in blood too.

Regarding this clonotype: Its antigen is currently unknown.

Amplification yielded TCR beta CDR3 regions, with RNA transcripts as the source. When the TCR CDR3 underwent first-round RT-PCR, the HTBI primer set was used. One entry per CDR3 protein results from TCRdb running MiXCR on the multiplex PCR reads. The sample holds some 800,000 distinct CDR3 sequences, roughly 40% seen once. This CDR3 has 19 residues. Germline assignment: CDR1 SGHTA and CDR2 FQGNSA. Trimming stripped 5 bases from V and 2 bases from J, with 22 bases between. V gene TRBV7-2 combines with J gene TRBJ2-6; a weak D match, TRBD2 (6 bases). Sequenced input: blood. This clonotype originated in a young man with Graves' hyperthyroidism. CDR3 residues: CASSTRTVSGRAGANVLTF. The CDR3 coding sequence is TGTGCCAGCAGCACCCGCACGGTTAGCGGAAGGGCTGGGGCCAACGTCCTGACTTTC.